This passage covers 23 T cell receptor beta chains from one sample sequenced in a study of blood T cells in healthy people across ages. For the second PCR, which ran for about 7 to 12 cycles, a sample-barcoded 5' primer and a J-beta primer mix were used. TCRdb recomputed calls from the 5' RACE reads with MiXCR, one row per CDR3 protein. The sample carries 780,000 or so distinct CDR3 sequences, 50% to 65% recorded once. Source material: blood. The receptor set was obtained from a man older than 75 in good health.

The chain has TRBV5-1 and TRBJ2-1, with D tentatively TRBD1 or TRBD2 (6 bases each). V was trimmed by 1 base and J by 5 bases, leaving 19 bases between them. This CDR3 has 17 amino acids. Germline V gene data show CDR1 as SGHRS and CDR2 as YFSETQ. CDR3 region: CASSLWGATRAHNEQFF. The DNA of the CDR3 is TGCGCCAGCAGCTTGTGGGGGGCGACGAGAGCCCACAATGAGCAGTTCTTC.

The V gene is TRBV2, the J gene TRBJ2-5; no reliable D call. Looked up from germline, CDR1 is SNHLY and CDR2 is FYNNEI. The V end lost 0 bases, the J end lost 1 base, and 9 bases lay between the germline ends. The CDR3 totals 15 residues. DNA for the CDR3: TGTGCCAGCAGTGAAGCAGGCTTTCCCCAAGAGACCCAGTACTTC. This encodes CASSEAGFPQETQYF. The complete variable domain, with remaining parts taken from reference TRBV2 and TRBJ2-5, reads EPEVTQTPSHQVTQMGQEVILRCVPISNHLYFYWYRQILGQKVEFLVSFYNNEISEKSEIFDDQFSVERPDGSNFTLKIRSTKLEDSAMYFCASSEAGFPQETQYFGPGTRLLVL.

This clonotype was found a few times. J is TRBJ2-1 and V is TRBV4-3; D assignment may be TRBD1 or TRBD2 (5 bases each). Germline values: CDR1 LGHNA, CDR2 YSLEER. V shed 4 bases and J shed 9 bases, with 13 bases lying between them. The CDR3 spans 13 residues. The CDR3 DNA follows: TGCGCCAGCAGCCCCCGAACGGGACGTGAGCAGTTCTTC. Amino acids: CASSPRTGREQFF.

V and J are TRBV6-4 and TRBJ2-4; D possibly matches TRBD1 or TRBD2 (6 bases each). The CDR3 loop spans 12 amino acids. Trimming took 6 bases from V and 9 from J, leaving 12 bases between them. The germline V gene encodes CDR1 MRHNA and CDR2 SNTAGT. The CDR3 reads CASSEQGGIQYF. The CDR3 coding sequence is TGTGCCAGCAGCGAACAGGGAGGCATTCAGTACTTC.

In its sample, this clonotype was seen a few times. The gene calls are TRBV5-1 and TRBJ1-2; 8 positions match TRBD1. Germline assignment: CDR1 SGHRS and CDR2 YFSETQ. There are 15 residues in the CDR3. The V and J ends lost 4 bases and 6 bases, in that order; junction bases with no gene match: 11. CDR3 residues: CASSRERQGRHGYTF. As DNA, the CDR3 is TGCGCCAGCAGCCGCGAGAGACAGGGGCGCCATGGCTACACCTTC.

The table lists this clonotype with a few counts. This chain connects TRBV7-2 to TRBJ2-5; D call uncertain. The CDR3 contains 14 residues. From germline, CDR1 is SGHTA and CDR2 FQGNSA. The V end lost 1 base, the J end lost 1 base, and 7 bases lay between the germline ends. The CDR3 sequence is CASSLERFQETQYF. Here the CDR3 DNA reads TGTGCCAGCAGCTTAGAACGGTTCCAAGAGACCCAGTACTTC.

This clonotype has more than one count but fewer than ten. The chain links TRBV20-1 to TRBJ2-3, with D perhaps matching TRBD1 (6 bases). Germline CDR1 DFQATT, CDR2 SNEGSKA (reference sequence). The CDR3 runs to 14 residues. V gave up 6 bases and J gave up 0 bases, with 13 bases separating them. CDR3 sequence reads: CSAPRQASTDTQYF. The CDR3 DNA reads as TGCAGTGCACCGCGACAGGCGAGCACAGATACGCAGTATTTT.

This clonotype was detected once. This rearrangement joins TRBV20-1 to TRBJ2-3, with a possible D match to TRBD1 (5 bases). Germline CDR1 DFQATT, CDR2 SNEGSKA (reference sequence). V lost 4 bases, J lost 4 bases, and 12 bases lay in between. The length of the CDR3 is 13 residues. CDR3 sequence: CSANDRGADTQYF. Here the CDR3 DNA reads TGCAGTGCTAATGACAGAGGAGCAGATACGCAGTATTTT.

The V call is TRBV4-2, the J call TRBJ1-2; no reliable D call. V was trimmed by 4 bases and J by 6 bases, leaving 9 bases between them. Per the germline V gene, CDR1 is LGHNA and CDR2 is YNFKEQ. The CDR3 runs to 12 residues. The CDR3 protein is CASSPGNNGYTF. CDR3 coding DNA: TGTGCCAGCAGCCCAGGAAATAATGGCTACACCTTC.

This clonotype turned up a few times. V usage is TRBV4-1 and J usage is TRBJ2-1; TRBD2 matches at 10 bases. J gave up 8 bases and V 4 bases, and 2 bases lay outside the gene matches. The CDR3 runs to 13 residues. Looked up from germline, CDR1 is MGHRA and CDR2 is YSYEKL. The CDR3 coding sequence is TGCGCCAGCAGCCGGGGGACTAGCGATGAGCAGTTCTTC. This translates into CASSRGTSDEQFF.

The chain employs TRBV6-1 and TRBJ1-5; maybe TRBD1 (6 bases). The V and J ends lost 1 base and 5 bases respectively, with 9 bases between them. CDR3 length: 14 residues. Germline values: CDR1 MNHNS, CDR2 SASEGT. In DNA form, the CDR3 reads TGTGCCAGCAGTGAAGGGAACAGGGATCAGCCCCAGCATTTT. This gives the protein CASSEGNRDQPQHF.

The genes are TRBV6-2 or TRBV6-3 and TRBJ2-1; TRBD2 matches at 7 bases. Germline values: CDR1 MNHEY, CDR2 SVGEGT. The CDR3 has 17 amino acids. Trimming at V came to 2 bases and at J to 4 bases, leaving 11 bases not matched to a gene. The CDR3 region is CASSYRSGGESYNEQFF. The CDR3 nucleotides read TGTGCCAGCAGTTACCGGTCTGGGGGGGAATCTTACAATGAGCAGTTCTTC.

Details on this clonotype: A read error may produce the germline difference seen at one junction end. The gene calls are TRBV27 and TRBJ2-3; 8 nucleotides agree with TRBD2. CDR3 length: 16 residues. From germline, CDR1 is MNHEY and CDR2 SMNVEV (reference sequence). CDR3 sequence reads: CASSHGSAGGPDTQYF. For the CDR3, the DNA is TGTGCCAGCAGTCACGGCAGCGCGGGAGGACCAGACACGCAGTATTTT.

This clonotype was seen more than once but under ten times. The rearrangement joins TRBV12-5 to TRBJ2-1, with D possibly matching TRBD1 (6 bases). V gave up 5 bases and J gave up 3 bases, with 17 bases separating them. Germline CDR1 LGHNT, CDR2 FRNRAP. This CDR3 has 16 amino acids. The CDR3 bases are TGTGCTAGTGGTCCCGTACCCAGGGGCTTCTACAATGAGCAGTTCTTC. As protein: CASGPVPRGFYNEQFF.

This clonotype occurred a few times. The J gene is TRBJ2-5, the V gene TRBV20-1; D is possibly TRBD1 (5 bases). Trimming took off 6 bases at V and 2 bases at J, with 13 bases between the two ends. Germline assignment: CDR1 DFQATT and CDR2 SNEGSKA (reference sequence). The CDR3 extends over 13 amino acids. The CDR3 bases are TGCAGTGCGGCCGGACACGATCAAGAGACCCAGTACTTC. It specifies CSAAGHDQETQYF.

This clonotype came up a few times. The chain is built from TRBV24-1 and TRBJ2-3; D uncertain. The ends were cut back, 3 bases at V and 2 bases at J, with 8 bases in the middle. The CDR3 is 14 amino acids. Germline loops: CDR1 KGHDR, CDR2 SFDVKD. CDR3 sequence: CATSDVPVTDTQYF. The CDR3 nucleotides are TGTGCCACCAGTGATGTACCGGTCACAGATACGCAGTATTTT.

The sample holds one count of this clonotype. This rearrangement joins TRBV12-3 or TRBV12-4 to TRBJ2-5, with TRBD2 as a possible D gene (5 bases). Trimming took off 2 bases at V and 5 bases at J, with 12 bases between the two ends. This CDR3 comprises 14 residues. CDR3 in DNA: TGTGCCAGCAGTTTATCGACTCGCGGGGAGACCCAGTACTTC. Encoded protein: CASSLSTRGETQYF.

This sequence joins TRBV20-1 and TRBJ2-7; TRBD2 matches at 7 bases. This CDR3 is 19 amino acids long. Trimming took 1 base from V and 1 from J; bases not matched to a gene: 19. Germline V gene data show CDR1 as DFQATT and CDR2 as SNEGSKA (reference sequence). The CDR3 region is CSARGGGSPPNFFSYEQYF. The CDR3 DNA is TGCAGTGCTAGAGGGGGGGGGAGTCCTCCGAATTTTTTTTCCTACGAGCAGTACTTC.

The chain links TRBV5-1 to TRBJ1-2; D gene ambiguous. The ends were cut back, 6 bases at V and 6 bases at J, with 18 bases in the middle. CDR1 is SGHRS and CDR2 is YFSETQ in the germline V gene. The CDR3 length is 14 residues. The CDR3: CASTSLGPANGYTF. DNA of the CDR3: TGCGCCAGCACCTCGTTGGGTCCAGCTAATGGCTACACCTTC.

V is TRBV5-6 and J is TRBJ2-1; no firm D call. The length of the CDR3 is 15 residues. The germline V gene has CDR1 SGHDT and CDR2 YYEEEE. Trimming pared 4 bases from V and 4 bases from J, leaving 15 bases between. CDR3 bases: TGTGCCAGCAGCATGACCGGGTCCAGGTACAATGAGCAGTTCTTC. As protein: CASSMTGSRYNEQFF.

This clonotype was seen a handful of times. One end of the junction varies from germline; a read error may be responsible. The chain combines TRBV7-2 with TRBJ2-6; the D gene is possibly TRBD2 (5 bases). Germline values: CDR1 SGHTA, CDR2 FQGNSA. There are 16 residues in the CDR3. The CDR3 sequence: CASCFGLPSGANVLTF. The CDR3 DNA follows: TGTGCCAGCTGCTTCGGACTTCCCTCTGGGGCCAACGTCCTGACTTTC.

The chain carries TRBV5-6 and TRBJ1-2, with D possibly being TRBD1 (5 bases). Germline CDR1 reads SGHDT; CDR2 reads YYEEEE. V lost 1 base to trimming and J lost 7 bases, with 14 bases between them. The CDR3 has 14 residues. The CDR3 DNA reads TGTGCCAGCAGCTTGCGGGCGGGGGTTGGTGGCTACACCTTC. As protein: CASSLRAGVGGYTF.

The chain recombines TRBV6-2 or TRBV6-3 with TRBJ2-4, with D hard to call. The assigned J gene may be wrong: the sequence end matches TRBJ2-7 better. CDR3 length: 15 residues. CDR1 and CDR2 from the germline V gene are MNHEY and SVGEGT. CDR3: CASSYAMQAYYEQYF. The CDR3 region has the DNA TGTGCCAGCAGTTATGCTATGCAGGCCTACTACGAGCAGTACTTC.